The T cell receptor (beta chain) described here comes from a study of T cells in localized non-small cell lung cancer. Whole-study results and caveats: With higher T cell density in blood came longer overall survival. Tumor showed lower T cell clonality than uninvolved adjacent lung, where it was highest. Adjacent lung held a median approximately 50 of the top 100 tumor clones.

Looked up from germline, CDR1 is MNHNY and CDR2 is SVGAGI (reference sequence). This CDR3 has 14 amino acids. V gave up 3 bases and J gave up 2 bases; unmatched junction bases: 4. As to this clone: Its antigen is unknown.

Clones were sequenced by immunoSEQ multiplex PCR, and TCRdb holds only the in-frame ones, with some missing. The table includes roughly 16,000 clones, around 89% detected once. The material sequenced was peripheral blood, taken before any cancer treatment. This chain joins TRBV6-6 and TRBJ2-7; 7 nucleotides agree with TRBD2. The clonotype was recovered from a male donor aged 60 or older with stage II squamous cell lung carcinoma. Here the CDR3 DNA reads TGTGCCAGCAGTTATGAGCGGGGCGCCTACGAGCAGTACTTC. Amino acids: CASSYERGAYEQYF.